These T cell receptor beta chains were read from a single sample in a study of T cell responses to AZD1222 COVID-19 vaccine. Assay used: immunoSEQ multiplex PCR; TCRdb lists only in-frame clones, some missing. This sample yields 140,000 to 150,000 clones, of which 82% are seen a single time; about 3.8% belongs to the top ten. The material was peripheral blood, obtained on day 0 of MenACWY control vaccination. The receptors derive from an adult in good health. The CDR3 runs from the conserved cysteine through the conserved F or W. Each record gives: J gene, clone size, D gene, V gene, CDR3 DNA, CDR3 protein. The D gene is left open where the match is weak. Not all rows give a size; the values are once, few, many and, for expanded clones, a class.

TRBJ1-4	NA	NA	TRBV10-1	TGCGCCAGCAGTTCCCAATTCTTGGAACTGTTTTTT	CASSSQFLELFF
TRBJ2-1	NA	NA	TRBV5-1	TGCGCCAGCAGCCCCCTGGGTTCGAGCTACAATGAGCAGTTCTTC	CASSPLGSSYNEQFF
TRBJ1-6	NA	NA	TRBV13	TGTGCCAGCAGCCGCCGGACGGATTATAATTCACCCCTCCACTTT	CASSRRTDYNSPLHF
TRBJ1-1	NA	NA	TRBV10-1	TGCGCCAGCAGTGCCGTGGGTGCTGAAGCTTTCTTT	CASSAVGAEAFF
TRBJ1-1	NA	NA	TRBV13	TGTGCCAGCAGCCTAGGGGGGGCCTTGAACACTGAAGCTTTCTTT	CASSLGGALNTEAFF
TRBJ2-3	NA	TRBD1	TRBV5-1	TGCGCCAGCAGTGACAGGGAGTTTAGGACAGATACGCAGTATTTT	CASSDREFRTDTQYF
TRBJ1-5	NA	TRBD1	TRBV6-5	TGTGCCAGCAAAGGGACAGGGGACAATCAGCCCCAGCATTTT	CASKGTGDNQPQHF
TRBJ1-1	NA	TRBD1	TRBV5-1	TGCGCCAGCAGCTTGGGACAGGGGAGGACTGAAGCTTTCTTT	CASSLGQGRTEAFF
TRBJ2-5	NA	NA	TRBV10-1	TGCGCCAGCGCGGCGGGGGCCCAAGAGACCCAGTACTTC	CASAAGAQETQYF
TRBJ1-1	NA	TRBD1	TRBV5-4	TGTGCCAGCAGTCCACCGGGACAGGGGGTGAGCACTGAAGCTTTCTTT	CASSPPGQGVSTEAFF
TRBJ2-5	NA	NA	TRBV5-1	TGCGCCAGCAGCCCGGGACCGGGGGAGACCCAGTACTTC	CASSPGPGETQYF
TRBJ1-4	few	NA	TRBV2	TGTGCCAGCAGCCGCGACGCAACCTACAATGAAAAACTGTTTTTT	CASSRDATYNEKLFF
TRBJ1-1	NA	NA	TRBV19	TGTGCCAGTAGTTACGACAGGAACACTGAAGCTTTCTTT	CASSYDRNTEAFF
TRBJ1-1	NA	NA	TRBV14	TGTGCCAGCAGCCAAGTAATGGGGAGGCGGGCGGACACTGAAGCTTTCTTT	CASSQVMGRRADTEAFF
TRBJ1-3	few	NA	TRBV30	TGTGCCTGGAGTATCAAAACCTCTGGAAACACCATATATTTT	CAWSIKTSGNTIYF
TRBJ1-1	once	NA	TRBV10-2	TGCGCCAGCAGTAGGGTACAGGCGATTGAAGCTTTCTTT	CASSRVQAIEAFF
TRBJ1-1	NA	TRBD1	TRBV5-1	TGCGCCAGCGGATACAGGGGGAACACTGAAGCTTTCTTT	CASGYRGNTEAFF
TRBJ2-2	NA	TRBD1	TRBV11-3	TGTGCCAGCAGCCGGGACAGGGCCGGGGAGCTGTTTTTT	CASSRDRAGELFF
TRBJ2-7	NA	NA	TRBV2	TGTGCCAGCAGGGGGACCCCTTCCTACGAGCAGTACTTC	CASRGTPSYEQYF
TRBJ2-1	NA	TRBD2	TRBV28	TGTGCCAGCAGTTTAGGAGCGGGGGGGCCTCAACAGCAGTTCTTC	CASSLGAGGPQQQFF
TRBJ1-5	NA	NA	TRBV7-8	TGTGCCAGCAGCTTAGTCGGCAGAGGGGTGAATCAGCCCCAGCATTTT	CASSLVGRGVNQPQHF
TRBJ2-2	NA	NA	TRBV7-2	TGTGCCAGCACCGTAGGGACCGGGGAGCTGTTTTTT	CASTVGTGELFF
TRBJ1-1	NA	TRBD1	TRBV18	TGTGCCAGCTCACCAAACAGGGGGGAGTCTTTCTTT	CASSPNRGESFF
TRBJ2-1	NA	TRBD1	TRBV2	TGTGCCAGCAGTGCCCTTAGACAGGGGACCCCCTACAATGAGCAGTTCTTC	CASSALRQGTPYNEQFF
TRBJ1-2	NA	TRBD1	TRBV3-1/TRBV3-2	TGTGCCAGCAGCCGGGCTGGGACAGCCTATGGCTACACCTTC	CASSRAGTAYGYTF
TRBJ1-4	few	NA	TRBV3-1/TRBV3-2	TGTGCCAGCAGCCAAGCGCGGGAAAAACTGTTTTTT	CASSQAREKLFF
TRBJ1-5	NA	NA	TRBV5-6	TGTGCCAGCAGCTTGGAAATGAATCAGCCCCAGCATTTT	CASSLEMNQPQHF
TRBJ2-7	NA	NA	TRBV3-1/TRBV3-2	TGTGCCAGCAGCCCCTATCGGGGGTACGAGCAGTACTTC	CASSPYRGYEQYF
TRBJ2-7	NA	NA	TRBV7-2	TGTGCCAGCAGCTTCGGGACTCTTTATTACGAGCAGTACTTC	CASSFGTLYYEQYF
TRBJ1-2	NA	NA	TRBV20-1	TGCAGTGCTAGAGTGGACTATGGCTACACCTTC	CSARVDYGYTF
TRBJ2-3	NA	NA	TRBV5-6	TGTGCCAGCAGCAACTCATATACAGGGTCGGCCACAGATACGCAGTATTTT	CASSNSYTGSATDTQYF
TRBJ1-2	few	NA	TRBV4-2	TGTGCCAGCAGCCAAGGGGTAAACGGGGATGGCTACACCTTC	CASSQGVNGDGYTF
TRBJ2-1	NA	NA	TRBV6-5	TGTGCCAGCAGTCCCCCCTACAGGGCAGGTGAGCAGTTCTTC	CASSPPYRAGEQFF
TRBJ2-1	few	TRBD1	TRBV27	TGTGCCAGCAGTAGGGACAGGGGTCATGAGCAGTTCTTC	CASSRDRGHEQFF
TRBJ2-5	NA	NA	TRBV2	TGTGCCAGCAGGCGGGAACTAGTACAAGAGACCCAGTACTTC	CASRRELVQETQYF
TRBJ1-6	NA	NA	TRBV10-2	TGCGCCAGCAGGGCGGGTAGGAGCTCCTATAATTCACCCCTCCACTTT	CASRAGRSSYNSPLHF
TRBJ2-3	few	NA	TRBV3-1/TRBV3-2	TGTGCCAGCAGCCAAGAGCGACGAGGAACGCAGTATTTT	CASSQERRGTQYF
TRBJ2-2	NA	NA	TRBV23-1	TGCGCCAGCAGTCCCGGGGCGACGAACACCGGGGAGCTGTTTTTT	CASSPGATNTGELFF
TRBJ1-5	NA	NA	TRBV4-2	TGTGCCAGCAGCCAAGGAGTAGCAGGGTGGGGTCAGCCCCAGCATTTT	CASSQGVAGWGQPQHF
TRBJ2-1	NA	TRBD2	TRBV5-1	TGCGCCAGCAGCCCGAGCGGGGGGGCAGGTAATGAGCAGTTCTTC	CASSPSGGAGNEQFF
TRBJ2-1	once	NA	TRBV4-1	TGCGCCAGCAGCCAAGGATGGGGCTCCTACAATGAGCAGTTCTTC	CASSQGWGSYNEQFF
TRBJ1-4	NA	NA	TRBV10-3	TGTGCCATCAGTGAGTCAGGTCCGAATGAAAAACTGTTTTTT	CAISESGPNEKLFF
TRBJ2-5	NA	NA	TRBV29-1	TGCAGCGTTGAACAAGCGGGCGACTGGGAGACCCAGTACTTC	CSVEQAGDWETQYF
TRBJ2-7	NA	TRBD2	TRBV11-2	TGTGCCAGCAGGGGGGGGAAATCCTACGAGCAGTACTTC	CASRGGKSYEQYF
TRBJ2-3	NA	TRBD2	TRBV2	TGTGCCAGCAGTGTAGCGGGGGCCACAGATACGCAGTATTTT	CASSVAGATDTQYF